The 14 T cell receptor beta chains given below trace back to one sample, sequenced in a study of human T cells and chemical hapten exposure. MiXCR was run by TCRdb on the RACE reads, yielding one entry per CDR3 protein. This sample carries roughly 120,000 distinct CDR3 sequences, roughly 13% of them seen once, and the ten largest clones take around 2.8%. The sample's time point: pre-sensitization, week 0. Treatment meaning: therapeutic diphenylcyclopropenone sensitization with weekly scalp DPC. Material: whole blood, obtained in connection with sensitization to the hapten diphenylcyclopropenone (DPC). The receptors here all came from a young woman with alopecia areata. Some clones in this sample may be carry-over from other donors' samples.

This clonotype was counted only a few times. The CDR3 DNA reads as TGTGCCAGCAGCCGCTTACAGGGGAGCAATCAGCCCCAGCATTTT. This sequence encodes CASSRLQGSNQPQHF. V is TRBV16 and J is TRBJ1-5; 7 bases agree with TRBD1. The CDR3 consists of 15 residues. The V and J ends lost 4 bases and 1 base, in that order; junction bases with no gene match: 4. Germline CDR1 KGHSY, CDR2 FQNENV.

The rearrangement uses TRBV7-9 and TRBJ2-3; 8 bases agree with TRBD2. Losses at the gene ends were 5 bases for V and 3 bases for J; bases not matched to a gene: 10. The length of the CDR3 is 16 residues. The germline gives CDR1 SEHNR, CDR2 FQNEAQ (reference sequence). This chain's CDR3 is CASSHDLSGETDTQYF. The CDR3 nucleotides read TGTGCCAGCAGCCATGACCTTAGCGGGGAAACAGATACGCAGTATTTT. Full variable domain (remainder filled in from reference TRBV7-9 and TRBJ2-3): DTGVSQNPRHKITKRGQNVTFRCDPISEHNRLYWYRQTLGQGPEFLTYFQNEAQLEKSRLLSDRFSAERPKGSFSTLEIQRTEQGDSAMYLCASSHDLSGETDTQYFGPGTRLTVL.

This clonotype was seen only a few times. This chain uses TRBV5-1 with TRBJ2-3, with no clear D. Germline CDR1 SGHRS, CDR2 YFSETQ. Trimming took 0 bases from V and 0 from J, leaving 11 bases between them. The CDR3 has 16 residues. The DNA of the CDR3 is TGCGCCAGCAGCTTGGAGGGCGGTACTAGCACAGATACGCAGTATTTT. This gives the protein CASSLEGGTSTDTQYF. The whole variable domain, filled in from reference TRBV5-1 and TRBJ2-3, reads KAGVTQTPRYLIKTRGQQVTLSCSPISGHRSVSWYQQTPGQGLQFLFEYFSETQRNKGNFPGRFSGRQFSNSRSEMNVSTLELGDSALYLCASSLEGGTSTDTQYFGPGTRLTVL.

The chain has TRBV7-9 and TRBJ1-2, with unresolved D. V shed 4 bases and J shed 4 bases, with 16 bases lying between them. CDR1 is SEHNR and CDR2 is FQNEAQ in the germline V gene (reference sequence). The CDR3 is made up of 15 amino acids. The CDR3 spells CASSYYRVGGYGYTF. The CDR3 DNA is TGTGCCAGCAGCTATTACCGGGTAGGCGGCTATGGCTACACCTTC. Full variable domain (outside the CDR3, taken from reference TRBV7-9 and TRBJ1-2): DTGVSQNPRHKITKRGQNVTFRCDPISEHNRLYWYRQTLGQGPEFLTYFQNEAQLEKSRLLSDRFSAERPKGSFSTLEIQRTEQGDSAMYLCASSYYRVGGYGYTFGSGTRLTVV.

The chain has TRBV18 and TRBJ1-4; TRBD1 agrees at 9 bases. The CDR3 has 14 amino acids. Looked up from germline, CDR1 is KGHSH and CDR2 is LQKENI. The V gene end was trimmed by 3 bases and the J gene end by 8 bases; junction bases not matched to a gene: 4. The CDR3 nucleotides read TGTGCCAGCTCACCGGGACAGGGAAACGAAAAACTGTTTTTT. It encodes CASSPGQGNEKLFF.

This clonotype was observed a few times. V gene TRBV11-2 combines with J gene TRBJ1-6, with a tentative D call TRBD1 (5 bases). This CDR3 is built from 16 residues. V lost 5 bases, J lost 6 bases, and 17 bases lay in between. Germline loops: CDR1 SGHAT, CDR2 FQNNGV. The CDR3 is CASSRYLGTSNSPLHF. The CDR3 DNA reads TGTGCCAGCAGCCGTTACCTCGGGACCTCTAATTCACCCCTCCACTTT.

The gene calls are TRBV28 and TRBJ2-5; D is uncertain. Germline V gene data show CDR1 as MDHEN and CDR2 as SYDVKM. The CDR3 has 15 residues. V lost 7 bases, J lost 2 bases, and 17 bases lay in between. The CDR3 DNA reads as TGTGCCAGCACCACACGGCGCAGCCCACAAGAGACCCAGTACTTC. Protein sequence: CASTTRRSPQETQYF.

This chain uses TRBV19 with TRBJ2-2; no clear D. Trimming stripped 0 bases from V and 5 bases from J, with 7 bases between. Germline CDR1 reads LNHDA; CDR2 reads SQIVND (reference sequence). There are 14 residues in the CDR3. CDR3 loop: CASSIDRGTGELFF. Here the CDR3 DNA reads TGTGCCAGTAGTATAGACAGAGGAACCGGGGAGCTGTTTTTT.

This clonotype was seen ten or more times. The chain employs TRBV5-6 and TRBJ2-1, with a weak D call TRBD1 (6 bases). Trimming removed 4 bases from V and 3 bases from J, with 14 bases in between. The CDR3 loop spans 15 amino acids. Germline V lookup: CDR1 SGHDT, CDR2 YYEEEE. The CDR3 reads CASSPWGQGYNEQFF. The CDR3 DNA reads as TGTGCCAGCAGCCCATGGGGGCAGGGCTACAATGAGCAGTTCTTC.

This clonotype showed up many times. This chain links TRBV29-1 with TRBJ2-7; D unresolved. Germline V CDR1 and CDR2: SQVTM, ANQGSEA. V was trimmed by 3 bases and J by 0 bases, leaving 9 bases between them. The CDR3 contains 13 residues. As DNA, the CDR3 is TGCAGCGTTGATCTGGGTAACTCCTACGAGCAGTACTTC. It is translated as CSVDLGNSYEQYF.

The gene calls are TRBV19 and TRBJ1-5, with 8 bases fitting TRBD1. The V and J ends lost 1 base and 11 bases, in that order; junction bases with no gene match: 16. The CDR3 length is 17 residues. Germline V gene lookup returns CDR1 LNHDA and CDR2 SQIVND (reference sequence). CDR3 nucleotides: TGTGCCAGTAGTATAGCACGCAGGGGGCCCCTTTTCCAGACCCAGCATTTT. Protein product: CASSIARRGPLFQTQHF.

This clonotype was seen a handful of times. V gene TRBV27 combines with J gene TRBJ2-3, with TRBD2 identical over 10 bases. This CDR3 is built from 16 residues. Germline V gene data show CDR1 as MNHEY and CDR2 as SMNVEV (reference sequence). J was trimmed by 6 bases and V by 4 bases; bases with no gene match: 10. The CDR3 DNA reads TGTGCCAGCAGTTCCCTGGGACTAGCGAGGGGGGATACGCAGTATTTT. It codes for CASSSLGLARGDTQYF.

The gene calls are TRBV24-1 and TRBJ2-7; D is undetermined. Trimming left V 4 bases short and J 0 bases short, with 9 bases between. The CDR3 loop spans 14 amino acids. Per the germline V gene, CDR1 is KGHDR and CDR2 is SFDVKD. This CDR3 reads CATSEGVSSYEQYF. The DNA of the CDR3 is TGTGCCACCAGTGAAGGAGTTAGCTCCTACGAGCAGTACTTC.

The CDR3 DNA reads TGCAGTGCTAGTTACAGGAAAATTATGAACACTGAAGCTTTCTTT. Its protein product is CSASYRKIMNTEAFF. The V call is TRBV20-1, the J call TRBJ1-1, with D possibly matching TRBD1 (5 bases). V was trimmed by 3 bases and J by 0 bases, leaving 14 bases between them. The CDR3 length is 15 residues. The germline V gene has CDR1 DFQATT and CDR2 SNEGSKA (reference sequence).